This T cell receptor beta chain was found in a study of CD4 T cells in relation to SARS-CoV-2 and coronaviruses. About the research overall: The restricting HLA molecule for shared crossreactive spike epitopes was mapped. General study points: Samples before the pandemic and after infection were not matched within any donor.

Details on this clone: Antigen specificity is unknown.

The unexposed donors gave CD4+ T cells in about 2010-2019, prior to COVID-19. CD4+ T cells were isolated from the cells after about nine days of culture. Unexposed-donor CD4+ T cells were probed with SARS-CoV-2 S/N and four cold-coronavirus spikes, cells permitting. Repertoires were generated with immunoSEQ multiplex PCR, while TCRdb's copy carries only in-frame clones and drops some. The table includes around 25,000 clones, over 60% detected once. Deletions cut 5 bases from V and 5 bases from J, with 18 bases between. There are 15 residues in the CDR3. In germline, CDR1 is MDHEN, CDR2 SYDVKM. Sequenced: CD4+ T cells from PBMCs, cultured in vitro. The chain couples TRBV28 to TRBJ2-5; the D gene is possibly TRBD2 (5 bases). The sequence came from a human donor in good health. This CDR3 is CASSDPPGLKETQYF. CDR3 sequence (DNA): TGTGCCAGCAGTGACCCTCCAGGACTCAAGGAGACCCAGTACTTC.